The 7 T cell receptor beta chains listed next were all sequenced from one sample in a study of blood T cell repertoires in COVID-19. The protocol was immunoSEQ multiplex PCR, while the TCRdb copy is restricted to in-frame clones and leaves out a portion. The sample carries roughly 330,000 clones, around 90% recorded once. The specimen sequenced was PBMCs or T cells enriched from blood (not recorded which). Receptor source: a woman aged 30 to 39 who had recovered from COVID-19.

The chain recombines TRBV5-4 with TRBJ2-3, with a possible D match to TRBD2 (6 bases). CDR1 is SGHNT, CDR2 YYREEE, per germline (reference sequence). This CDR3 is 14 amino acids long. V was pared by 4 bases and J by 5 bases, with 14 bases between. This chain's CDR3 is CASSPGVPGDTQYF. CDR3 DNA: TGTGCCAGCAGCCCGGGAGTACCGGGAGATACGCAGTATTTT.

The J gene is TRBJ1-1, the V gene TRBV11-2; 8 nucleotides line up with TRBD1. V lost 1 base to trimming and J lost 3 bases; unmatched junction nucleotides: 10. The CDR3 spans 17 residues. The germline V gene has CDR1 SGHAT and CDR2 FQNNGV. For the CDR3, the DNA is TGTGCCAGCAGCTTAGGCGGCAGGGGGCGTTTGGACACTGAAGCTTTCTTT. It translates to CASSLGGRGRLDTEAFF.

The chain couples TRBV7-6 to TRBJ2-3; D ambiguous. CDR1 and CDR2 (germline): SGHVS, FNYEAQ. CDR3 length: 12 residues. The V gene lost 2 bases and the J gene lost 4 bases, with 4 bases spanning the gap. The CDR3 region is CASSLYSDTQYF. CDR3 nucleotide sequence: TGTGCCAGCAGCTTATATTCAGATACGCAGTATTTT.

The rearrangement uses TRBV7-3 and TRBJ2-1, with 8 bases identical to TRBD2. In germline, CDR1 is SGHTA, CDR2 FQGTGA. The CDR3 consists of 14 residues. V shed 5 bases and J 8 bases; nucleotides not matched to a gene: 8. The CDR3 bases are TGTGCCAGCAGCCCGGGCGGGGGGTTTTATGAGCAGTTCTTC. Translated, it gives CASSPGGGFYEQFF.

This clone appeared a few times. The chain couples TRBV10-3 to TRBJ1-2; TRBD1 matches 7 bases. There are 16 residues in the CDR3. The trim removed 3 bases at V and 0 bases at J, leaving 7 bases unmatched. In germline, CDR1 is ENHRY, CDR2 SYGVKD. CDR3 sequence reads: CAISDPGQAANYGYTF. The DNA for the CDR3 is TGTGCCATCAGTGACCCCGGACAGGCAGCTAACTATGGCTACACCTTC.

V is TRBV7-5 and J is TRBJ1-2; the tabulated D call, TRBD1, remains unverified against the DNA. TRBV7-5 is a known pseudogene. The CDR3 covers 12 residues. This CDR3 reads CARSGWRGPFTF. The CDR3 bases are TGTGCCAGAAGCGGGTGGAGGGGGCCATTCACCTTC.

The chain has TRBV7-2 and TRBJ2-5; 9 bases match TRBD2. V shed 4 bases, J shed 5 bases, and the junction held 5 bases outside the gene matches. The CDR3 covers 14 residues. CDR1 and CDR2 (germline): SGHTA, FQGNSA. The chain's CDR3 is CASSSGLALETQYF. The CDR3 nucleotides read TGTGCCAGCAGCTCCGGACTAGCGCTGGAGACCCAGTACTTC.